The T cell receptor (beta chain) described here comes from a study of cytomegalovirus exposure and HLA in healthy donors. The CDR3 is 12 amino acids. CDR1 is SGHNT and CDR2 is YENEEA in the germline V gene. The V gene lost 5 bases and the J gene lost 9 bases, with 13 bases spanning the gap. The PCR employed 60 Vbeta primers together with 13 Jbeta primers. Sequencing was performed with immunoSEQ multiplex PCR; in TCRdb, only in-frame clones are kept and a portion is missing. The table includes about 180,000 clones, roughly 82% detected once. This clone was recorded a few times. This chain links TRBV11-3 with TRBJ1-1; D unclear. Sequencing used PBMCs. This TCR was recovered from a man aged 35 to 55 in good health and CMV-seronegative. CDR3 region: CASSDRTGKAFF. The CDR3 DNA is TGTGCCAGCAGCGATCGGACGGGGAAAGCTTTCTTT.